This entry lists 20 T cell receptor beta chains sequenced from one sample in a study of human T cells and chemical hapten exposure. TCRdb reprocessed the RACE reads with MiXCR, giving one entry per CDR3 protein. The table shows roughly 49,000 distinct CDR3 sequences, with 3.5% to 4.5% occurring only once. The sample's time point: healthy volunteer bleed at 2 weeks. The authors extracted total RNA from unfractionated whole blood. Source material: whole blood. The source of these receptors is a female donor in good health. Some clones in this sample may be carry-over from other donors' samples.

This clonotype was recorded a few times. The chain has TRBV12-3 or TRBV12-4 and TRBJ1-2; 7 bases align to TRBD1. Trimming took 6 bases from V and 2 from J; bases not matched to a gene: 3. The CDR3 has 13 residues. CDR3 DNA sequence: TGTGCCAGCAGCCGGGACAGAAACTATGGCTACACCTTC. Its protein is CASSRDRNYGYTF.

At least ten counts were recorded for this clonotype. V usage is TRBV7-9 and J usage is TRBJ2-7, with TRBD2 as a possible D gene (5 bases). Trimming shortened V by 5 bases and J by 6 bases, and 14 bases separated the two germline ends. This CDR3 spans 13 amino acids. Germline V lookup: CDR1 SEHNR, CDR2 FQNEAQ (reference sequence). The CDR3 spells CASSRPGRGEQYF. CDR3 coding DNA: TGTGCCAGCAGCCGCCCAGGACGGGGCGAGCAGTACTTC.

In this sample, this clonotype turned up many times. The chain employs TRBV18 and TRBJ1-4; 9 positions match TRBD1. CDR1 KGHSH and CDR2 LQKENI come from the germline V gene. This CDR3 has 16 residues. J gave up 5 bases and V 3 bases, and 7 bases lay outside the gene matches. CDR3: CASSPQGQGMNEKLFF. CDR3 DNA: TGTGCCAGCTCACCCCAGGGACAGGGAATGAATGAAAAACTGTTTTTT.

The chain has TRBV7-9 and TRBJ1-3, with a weak D call TRBD1 (6 bases). The germline CDR1 and CDR2 sequences are SEHNR and FQNEAQ (reference sequence). V was trimmed by 5 bases and J by 0 bases, leaving 20 bases between them. The CDR3 loop spans 18 amino acids. The chain's CDR3 is CASSRRGGTLISGNTIYF. The CDR3 bases are TGTGCCAGCAGCCGGCGAGGGGGAACCCTAATCTCTGGAAACACCATATATTTT.

This clonotype showed up many times. The chain joins TRBV20-1 to TRBJ1-5; the D gene is possibly TRBD1 (5 bases). CDR3 size: 14 residues. In germline, CDR1 is DFQATT, CDR2 SNEGSKA (reference sequence). Trimming stripped 5 bases from V and 5 bases from J, with 16 bases between. Here the CDR3 DNA reads TGCAGTGCTCCAGCTGGGACGGGCGATCAGCCCCAGCATTTT. Translation: CSAPAGTGDQPQHF.

This clonotype was picked up many times. CDR3 bases: TGTGCCAGCTCACCGAGCGGGACGGGACCAACCGGGGAGCTGTTTTTT. Amino acids: CASSPSGTGPTGELFF. The rearrangement links TRBV18 to TRBJ2-2; 7 positions agree with TRBD2. CDR3 length: 16 residues. Trimming removed 3 bases from V and 5 bases from J; junction bases left unmatched: 9. Germline-derived CDR1 and CDR2 are KGHSH and LQKENI.

This clonotype has ten or more counts. The chain recombines TRBV6-1 with TRBJ2-7, with 7 bases that match TRBD2. The V segment lost 7 bases and the J segment 3 bases; nucleotides outside the gene matches: 9. Germline assignment: CDR1 MNHNS and CDR2 SASEGT. This CDR3 is 14 amino acids long. The CDR3 bases are TGTGCCAGCATGGTCGTCCAGCGGGACTACGAGCAGTACTTC. Protein: CASMVVQRDYEQYF.

The table lists this clonotype with many counts. V gene TRBV4-3 combines with J gene TRBJ2-6; unclear D gene. Trimming pared 0 bases from V and 0 bases from J, leaving 6 bases between. Germline V gene data show CDR1 as LGHNA and CDR2 as YSLEER. CDR3 length equals 16 residues. The DNA for the CDR3 is TGCGCCAGCAGCCAAGATGGCAACTCTGGGGCCAACGTCCTGACTTTC. It translates to CASSQDGNSGANVLTF.

This clonotype was observed many times. The rearrangement uses TRBV6-1 and TRBJ1-1; D might be TRBD1 (6 bases). Trimming shortened V by 7 bases and J by 6 bases, and 15 bases separated the two germline ends. CDR3 length: 13 amino acids. The germline CDR1 and CDR2 sequences are MNHNS and SASEGT. The CDR3 loop reads CASIKTGLPEAFF. CDR3 nucleotide sequence: TGTGCCAGCATCAAAACAGGGCTACCTGAAGCTTTCTTT.

This clonotype came up many times. The V and J genes are TRBV28 and TRBJ2-3; D is unresolved. Trimming shortened V by 5 bases and J by 6 bases, and 12 bases separated the two germline ends. The CDR3 is made up of 13 amino acids. CDR1 is MDHEN and CDR2 is SYDVKM in the germline V gene. This CDR3 is CASSLPVPDTQYF. The CDR3 DNA sequence: TGTGCCAGCAGTCTTCCGGTCCCGGATACGCAGTATTTT. Filled out from reference TRBV28 and TRBJ2-3, the complete variable domain reads DVKVTQSSRYLVKRTGEKVFLECVQDMDHENMFWYRQDPGLGLRLIYFSYDVKMKEKGDIPEGYSVSREKKERFSLILESASTNQTSMYLCASSLPVPDTQYFGPGTRLTVL.

This clonotype was recorded many times. The CDR3, as DNA: TGTGCCGGCGGGGGAGTATGGACTGAAGCTTTCTTT. This codes for CAGGGVWTEAFF. The chain employs TRBV28 and TRBJ1-1; D is possibly TRBD1 (5 bases). The V gene lost 11 bases and the J gene lost 5 bases, with 15 bases spanning the gap. The CDR3 covers 12 residues. CDR1 and CDR2 (germline): MDHEN, SYDVKM.

This clonotype was counted at least ten times. V and J are TRBV20-1 and TRBJ2-3; 11 positions agree with TRBD2. The CDR3 length is 16 residues. Trimming cost V 3 bases and J 2 bases; bases outside gene matches: 7. Germline loops: CDR1 DFQATT, CDR2 SNEGSKA (reference sequence). CDR3 protein: CSASATSGGDTDTQYF. CDR3 in DNA: TGCAGTGCTAGTGCCACTAGCGGGGGTGACACAGATACGCAGTATTTT.

This clonotype showed up many times. This rearrangement joins TRBV7-9 to TRBJ2-3; a weak D match, TRBD1 (5 bases). Germline values: CDR1 SEHNR, CDR2 FQNEAQ (reference sequence). CDR3 length: 16 amino acids. The V gene lost 1 base and the J gene lost 2 bases, with 13 bases spanning the gap. The CDR3 sequence is CASSLGSRVSTDTQYF. The CDR3 bases are TGTGCCAGCAGCTTAGGGTCCAGGGTGTCCACAGATACGCAGTATTTT.

V and J are TRBV4-1 and TRBJ1-5; D unresolved. The V gene's germline CDR1 is MGHRA and CDR2 YSYEKL. V lost 4 bases to trimming and J lost 0 bases, with 7 bases between them. This CDR3 has 14 residues. The CDR3, as DNA: TGCGCCAGCAGCCTTCTAGGTAGCAATCAGCCCCAGCATTTT. Encoded protein: CASSLLGSNQPQHF.

Many counts were recorded for this clonotype. V is TRBV15 and J is TRBJ2-5, with D perhaps TRBD1 (5 bases). Trimming took 1 base from V and 3 from J, leaving 12 bases between them. Germline V gene data show CDR1 as LNHNV and CDR2 as YYDKDF (reference sequence). The CDR3 length is 15 residues. The CDR3 protein is CATSRGDRTEETQYF. The CDR3 DNA follows: TGTGCCACCAGCAGAGGCGACAGAACAGAAGAGACCCAGTACTTC.

This clonotype was picked up many times. This sequence joins TRBV7-9 and TRBJ1-5, with TRBD1 matching over 7 bases. This CDR3 has 17 amino acids. Germline CDR1 and CDR2: SEHNR and FQNEAQ (reference sequence). V gave up 5 bases and J gave up 5 bases; unmatched junction bases: 15. This CDR3 is CASSRSLAGTVDQPQHF. In DNA, the CDR3 is TGTGCCAGCAGCAGGTCATTGGCAGGGACAGTGGATCAGCCCCAGCATTTT.

In this sample, this clonotype turned up many times. The chain is built from TRBV6-6 and TRBJ2-1, with D perhaps TRBD2 (6 bases). Between the trimmed V and J ends, which lost 2 bases and 4 bases, there was a span of 21 bases. Germline V CDR1 and CDR2: MNHNY, SVGAGI (reference sequence). The CDR3 has 18 amino acids. This CDR3 is CASSYPLRERREYNEQFF. The CDR3 nucleotides are TGTGCCAGCAGTTACCCCCTTCGGGAGCGGCGGGAATACAATGAGCAGTTCTTC.

This clonotype was detected ten times or more. J is TRBJ1-1 and V is TRBV20-1; D might be TRBD1 (6 bases). The germline V gene encodes CDR1 DFQATT and CDR2 SNEGSKA (reference sequence). V shed 4 bases and J shed 5 bases, with 8 bases lying between them. This CDR3 comprises 11 residues. The DNA of the CDR3 is TGCAGTGCTACACAGGGAACTGAAGCTTTCTTT. The encoded protein is CSATQGTEAFF.

V gene TRBV7-2 combines with J gene TRBJ2-7; weak D call: TRBD2 (6 bases). V was cut by 0 bases and J by 0 bases, with 15 bases left in between. Germline V gene lookup returns CDR1 SGHTA and CDR2 FQGNSA. The CDR3 has 17 residues. The CDR3 sequence is CASSLAGRGPSSYEQYF. DNA of the CDR3: TGTGCCAGCAGCTTAGCCGGGCGGGGTCCCAGCTCCTACGAGCAGTACTTC.

This clonotype was recorded at least ten times. V and J are TRBV5-5 and TRBJ1-5; D is unresolved. Germline V gives CDR1 SGHKS, CDR2 YYEKEE (reference sequence). This CDR3 is built from 17 residues. V was shortened by 2 bases and J by 2 bases, with 17 bases between the two germline ends. CDR3 DNA: TGTGCCAGCAGCTTCACCCCTACGGGAAATGGCAATCAGCCCCAGCATTTT. Residues: CASSFTPTGNGNQPQHF. The complete variable domain, with remaining parts taken from reference TRBV5-5 and TRBJ1-5, reads DAGVTQSPTHLIKTRGQQVTLRCSPISGHKSVSWYQQVLGQGPQFIFQYYEKEERGRGNFPDRFSARQFPNYSSELNVNALLLGDSALYLCASSFTPTGNGNQPQHFGDGTRLSIL.